This T cell receptor beta chain was sequenced in a study of blood T cell repertoires in COVID-19. TCRdb's copy holds only in-frame clones and misses some; the assay was immunoSEQ multiplex PCR. The sample comprises 150,000 to 200,000 clones, under 85% of which are singletons, and less than 10% rests with the top ten. The CDR3 runs 15 residues. V was trimmed by 7 bases and J by 0 bases, leaving 15 bases between them. Per germline, CDR1 MNHEY and CDR2 SVGAGI. V and J are TRBV6-5 and TRBJ1-1; tentative D call: TRBD1 (5 bases). Material: peripheral blood. This receptor was identified in a woman aged 70 to 79 with COVID-19, enrolled during active disease. The CDR3 region has the DNA TGTGCCAGCACCCCCTCGGGGGGAATGAACACTGAAGCTTTCTTT. Protein product: CASTPSGGMNTEAFF.